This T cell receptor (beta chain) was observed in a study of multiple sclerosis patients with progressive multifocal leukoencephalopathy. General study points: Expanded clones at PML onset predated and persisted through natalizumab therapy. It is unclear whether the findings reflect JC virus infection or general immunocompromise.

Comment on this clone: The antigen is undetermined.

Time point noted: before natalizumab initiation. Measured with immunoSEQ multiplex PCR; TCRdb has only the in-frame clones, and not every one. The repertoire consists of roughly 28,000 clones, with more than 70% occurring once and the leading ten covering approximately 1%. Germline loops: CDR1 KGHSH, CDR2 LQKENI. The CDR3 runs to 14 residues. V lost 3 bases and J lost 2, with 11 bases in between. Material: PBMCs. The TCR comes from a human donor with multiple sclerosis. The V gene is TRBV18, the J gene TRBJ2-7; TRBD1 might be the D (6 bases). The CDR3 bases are TGTGCCAGCTCACCCCTGACAGGAACCTACGAGCAGTACTTC. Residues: CASSPLTGTYEQYF.